This T cell receptor (beta chain) was documented in a study of cytomegalovirus exposure and HLA in healthy donors. For the study at large: Researchers found that under 90% of 350 to 500 genotyped donors fell within the Caucasian-associated ancestry cluster.

About this clone: Its antigen is still unknown. The junction departs from the called germline gene at one end, perhaps through a read error.

Per germline, CDR1 MNHEY and CDR2 SVGAGI. The CDR3 has 15 amino acids. PCR employed 60 Vbeta and 13 Jbeta primers. This table comes from immunoSEQ multiplex PCR, and its TCRdb copy is limited to in-frame clones, with some not included. The table includes some 130,000 clones, 65% to 80% detected once. The study, taken as a whole, reports: Presence/absence analysis assumed near-uniform sequencing depth across donors. Later analysis showed most CMV-associated TCR beta chains appearing HLA-restricted.

The rearrangement links TRBV6-5 to TRBJ1-3; possible D gene TRBD1, 5 bases. This TCR was sampled from a woman in her late teens or twenties in good health and CMV-seronegative. Sample: PBMCs. CDR3 amino acids: CATSGDSYSGNTIYF. DNA of the CDR3: TGTGCCACCAGTGGGGACTCCTACTCTGGAAACACCATATATTTT.